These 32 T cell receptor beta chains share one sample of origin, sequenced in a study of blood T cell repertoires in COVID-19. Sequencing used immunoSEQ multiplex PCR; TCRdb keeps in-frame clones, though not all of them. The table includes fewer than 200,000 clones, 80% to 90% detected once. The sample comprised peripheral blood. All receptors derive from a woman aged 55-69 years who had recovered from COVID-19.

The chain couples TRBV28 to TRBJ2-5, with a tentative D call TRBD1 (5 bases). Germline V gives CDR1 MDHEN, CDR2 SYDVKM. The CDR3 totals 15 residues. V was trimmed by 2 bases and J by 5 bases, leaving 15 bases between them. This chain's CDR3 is CASSLTTGSPETQYF. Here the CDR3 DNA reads TGTGCCAGCAGTTTAACAACAGGATCACCGGAGACCCAGTACTTC.

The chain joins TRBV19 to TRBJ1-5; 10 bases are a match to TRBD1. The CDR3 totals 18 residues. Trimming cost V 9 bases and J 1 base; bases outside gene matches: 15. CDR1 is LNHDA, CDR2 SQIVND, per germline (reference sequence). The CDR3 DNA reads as TGTGCCAGCAACCCCGGGACAGGGGTTTTAGGAAGCAATCAGCCCCAGCATTTT. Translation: CASNPGTGVLGSNQPQHF.

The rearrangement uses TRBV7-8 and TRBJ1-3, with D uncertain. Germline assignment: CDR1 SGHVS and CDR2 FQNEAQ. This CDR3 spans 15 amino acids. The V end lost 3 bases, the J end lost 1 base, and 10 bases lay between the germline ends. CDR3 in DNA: TGTGCCAGCAGCTTGCGAGGGAGGTCTGGAAACACCATATATTTT. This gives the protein CASSLRGRSGNTIYF.

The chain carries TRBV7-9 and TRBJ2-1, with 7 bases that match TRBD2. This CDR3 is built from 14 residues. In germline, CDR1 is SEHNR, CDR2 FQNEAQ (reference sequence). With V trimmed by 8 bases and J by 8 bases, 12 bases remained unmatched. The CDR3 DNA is TGTGCCAGCTCCTCAGACTGGGGGGGGGATGAGCAGTTCTTC. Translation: CASSSDWGGDEQFF.

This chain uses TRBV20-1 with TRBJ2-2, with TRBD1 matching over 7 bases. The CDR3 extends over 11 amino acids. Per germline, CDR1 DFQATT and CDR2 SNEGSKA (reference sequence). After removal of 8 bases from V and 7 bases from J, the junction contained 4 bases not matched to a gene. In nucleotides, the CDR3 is TGCAGTTCAGGGGGTCACGGGGAGCTGTTTTTT. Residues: CSSGGHGELFF.

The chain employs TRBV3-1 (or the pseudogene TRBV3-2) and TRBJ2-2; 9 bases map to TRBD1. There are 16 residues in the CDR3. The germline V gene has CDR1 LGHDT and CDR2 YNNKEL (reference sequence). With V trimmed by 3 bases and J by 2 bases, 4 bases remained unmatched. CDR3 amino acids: CASSHTQGANTGELFF. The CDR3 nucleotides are TGTGCCAGCAGCCACACACAGGGGGCCAACACCGGGGAGCTGTTTTTT.

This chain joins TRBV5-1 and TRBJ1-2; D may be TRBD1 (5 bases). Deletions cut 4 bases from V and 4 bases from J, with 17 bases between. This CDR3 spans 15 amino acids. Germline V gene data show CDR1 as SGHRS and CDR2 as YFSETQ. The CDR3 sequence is CASSAGHSETYGYTF. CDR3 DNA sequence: TGCGCCAGCAGCGCAGGACATTCTGAGACCTATGGCTACACCTTC.

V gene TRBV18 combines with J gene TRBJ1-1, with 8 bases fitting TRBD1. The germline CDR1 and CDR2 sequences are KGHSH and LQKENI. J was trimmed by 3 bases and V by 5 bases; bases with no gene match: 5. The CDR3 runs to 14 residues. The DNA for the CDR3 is TGTGCCAGCTCATTCAGGGGGCGTGACACTGAAGCTTTCTTT. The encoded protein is CASSFRGRDTEAFF.

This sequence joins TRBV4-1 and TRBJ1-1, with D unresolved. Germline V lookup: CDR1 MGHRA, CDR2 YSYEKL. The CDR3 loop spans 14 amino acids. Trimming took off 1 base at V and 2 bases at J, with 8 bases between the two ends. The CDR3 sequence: CASSQGAGNTEAFF. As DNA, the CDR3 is TGCGCCAGCAGCCAAGGGGCAGGAAACACTGAAGCTTTCTTT.

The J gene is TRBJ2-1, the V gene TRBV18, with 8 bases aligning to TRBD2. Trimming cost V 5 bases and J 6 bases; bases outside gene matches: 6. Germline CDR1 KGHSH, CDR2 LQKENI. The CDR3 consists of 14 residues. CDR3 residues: CASSAVSGGNEQFF. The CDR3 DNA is TGTGCCAGCTCAGCGGTGAGCGGGGGCAATGAGCAGTTCTTC.

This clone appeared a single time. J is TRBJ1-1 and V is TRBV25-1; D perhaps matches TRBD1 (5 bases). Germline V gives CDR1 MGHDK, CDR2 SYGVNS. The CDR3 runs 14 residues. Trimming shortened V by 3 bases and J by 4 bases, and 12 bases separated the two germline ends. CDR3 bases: TGTGCCAGCAGTGACTCGACAGCCTTCACTGAAGCTTTCTTT. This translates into CASSDSTAFTEAFF.

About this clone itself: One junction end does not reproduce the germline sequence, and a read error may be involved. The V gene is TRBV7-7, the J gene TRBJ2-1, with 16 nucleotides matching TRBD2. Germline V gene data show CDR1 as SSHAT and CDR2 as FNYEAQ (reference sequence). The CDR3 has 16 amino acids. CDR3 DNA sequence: TGTGCTAGCAGCCCTGGGACTAGCGGGGGGGCCGATGAGCAGTTCTTC. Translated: CASSPGTSGGADEQFF.

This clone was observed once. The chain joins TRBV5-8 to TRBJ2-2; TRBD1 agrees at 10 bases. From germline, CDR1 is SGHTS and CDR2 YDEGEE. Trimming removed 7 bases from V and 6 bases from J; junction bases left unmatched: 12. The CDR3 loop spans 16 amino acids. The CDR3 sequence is CASVTGGSLRSGELFF. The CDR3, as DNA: TGTGCCAGCGTGACAGGGGGCTCCCTACGTTCCGGGGAGCTGTTTTTT.

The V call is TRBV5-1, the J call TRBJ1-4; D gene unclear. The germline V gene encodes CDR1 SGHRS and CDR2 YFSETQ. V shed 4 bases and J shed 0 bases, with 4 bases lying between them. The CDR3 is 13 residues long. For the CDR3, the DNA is TGCGCCAGCAGCCAATCAACTAATGAAAAACTGTTTTTT. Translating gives CASSQSTNEKLFF. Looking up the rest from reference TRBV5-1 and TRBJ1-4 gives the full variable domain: KAGVTQTPRYLIKTRGQQVTLSCSPISGHRSVSWYQQTPGQGLQFLFEYFSETQRNKGNFPGRFSGRQFSNSRSEMNVSTLELGDSALYLCASSQSTNEKLFFGSGTQLSVL.

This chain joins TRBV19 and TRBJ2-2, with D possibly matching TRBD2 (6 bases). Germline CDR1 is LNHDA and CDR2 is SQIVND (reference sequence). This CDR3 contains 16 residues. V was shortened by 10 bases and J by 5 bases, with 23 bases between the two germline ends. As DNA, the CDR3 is TGTGCCACCCCGGCCCCGTCAGCGGGCCCGACCGGGGAGCTGTTTTTT. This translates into CATPAPSAGPTGELFF.

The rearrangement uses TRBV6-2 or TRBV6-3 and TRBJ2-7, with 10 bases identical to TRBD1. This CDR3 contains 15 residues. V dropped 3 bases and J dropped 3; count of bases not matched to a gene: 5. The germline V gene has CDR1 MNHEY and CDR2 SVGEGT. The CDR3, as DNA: TGTGCCAGCAGTTATCCGGGACAGGGGCACTACGAGCAGTACTTC. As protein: CASSYPGQGHYEQYF.

The CDR3 sequence: CSVRVREVFF. The CDR3 coding sequence is TGCAGCGTTCGGGTGCGTGAGGTTTTCTTT. This rearrangement joins TRBV29-1 to TRBJ1-1, with D unresolved. V was cut by 5 bases and J by 13 bases, with 14 bases left in between. The CDR3 runs to 10 residues. CDR1 and CDR2 from the germline V gene are SQVTM and ANQGSEA.

This chain's CDR3 is CASSWGEGDKPQHF. The CDR3 nucleotides are TGCGCCAGCAGCTGGGGGGAGGGCGATAAGCCCCAGCATTTT. The chain employs TRBV5-1 and TRBJ1-5, with a weak D call TRBD1 (5 bases). CDR3 length: 14 residues. From germline, CDR1 is SGHRS and CDR2 YFSETQ. Trimming removed 3 bases at V and 8 bases at J, with 15 bases between.

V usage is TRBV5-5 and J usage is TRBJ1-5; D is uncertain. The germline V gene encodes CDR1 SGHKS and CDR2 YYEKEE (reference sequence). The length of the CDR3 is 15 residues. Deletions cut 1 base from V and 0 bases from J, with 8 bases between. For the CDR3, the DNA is TGTGCCAGCAGCTTGACGGGAGGTAGCAATCAGCCCCAGCATTTT. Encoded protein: CASSLTGGSNQPQHF.

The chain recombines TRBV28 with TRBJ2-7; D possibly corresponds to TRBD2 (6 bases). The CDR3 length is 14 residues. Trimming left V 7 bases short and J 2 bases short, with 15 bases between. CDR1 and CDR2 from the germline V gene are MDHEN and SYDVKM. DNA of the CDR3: TGTGCCAGCATCGGGGGAAGGGACCCCTACGAGCAGTACTTC. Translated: CASIGGRDPYEQYF.

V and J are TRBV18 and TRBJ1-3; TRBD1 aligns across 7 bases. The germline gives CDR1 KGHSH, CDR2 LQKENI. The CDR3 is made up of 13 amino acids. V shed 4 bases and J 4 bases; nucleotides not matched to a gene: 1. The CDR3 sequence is CASSQGQGNTIYF. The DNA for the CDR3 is TGTGCCAGCTCACAGGGACAGGGAAACACCATATATTTT.

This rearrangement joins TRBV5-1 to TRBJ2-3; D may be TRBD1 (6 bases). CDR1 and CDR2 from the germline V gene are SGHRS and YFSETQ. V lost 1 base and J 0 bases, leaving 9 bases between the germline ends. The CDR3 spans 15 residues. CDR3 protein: CASSLTGSSTDTQYF. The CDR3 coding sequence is TGCGCCAGCAGCTTGACAGGGTCAAGCACAGATACGCAGTATTTT.

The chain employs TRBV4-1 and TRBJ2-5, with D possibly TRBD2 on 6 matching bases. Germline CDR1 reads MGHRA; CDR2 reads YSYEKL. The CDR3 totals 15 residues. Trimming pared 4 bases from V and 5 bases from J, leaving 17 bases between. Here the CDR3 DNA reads TGCGCCAGCAGCCCGCTGGGGAGCGGGTATGAGACCCAGTACTTC. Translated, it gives CASSPLGSGYETQYF.

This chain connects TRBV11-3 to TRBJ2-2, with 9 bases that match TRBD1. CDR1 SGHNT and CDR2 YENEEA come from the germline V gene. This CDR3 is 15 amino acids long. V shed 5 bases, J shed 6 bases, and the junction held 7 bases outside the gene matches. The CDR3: CASSRGQGTSGELFF. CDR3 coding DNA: TGTGCCAGCAGCCGGGGACAGGGAACGTCCGGGGAGCTGTTTTTT.

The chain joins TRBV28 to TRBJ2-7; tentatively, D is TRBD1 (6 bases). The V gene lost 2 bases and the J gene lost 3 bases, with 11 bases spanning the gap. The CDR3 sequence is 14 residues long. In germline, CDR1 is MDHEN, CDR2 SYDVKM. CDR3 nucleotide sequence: TGTGCCAGCAGTTTAATTGGACAGAACTACGAGCAGTACTTC. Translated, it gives CASSLIGQNYEQYF. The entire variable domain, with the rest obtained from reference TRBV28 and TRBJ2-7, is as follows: DVKVTQSSRYLVKRTGEKVFLECVQDMDHENMFWYRQDPGLGLRLIYFSYDVKMKEKGDIPEGYSVSREKKERFSLILESASTNQTSMYLCASSLIGQNYEQYFGPGTRLTVT.

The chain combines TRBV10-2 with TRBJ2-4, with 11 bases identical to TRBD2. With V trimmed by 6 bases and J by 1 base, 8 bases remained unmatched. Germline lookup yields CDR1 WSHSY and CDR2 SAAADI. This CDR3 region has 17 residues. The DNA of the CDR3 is TGCGCCAGCAGGGTAGCGGGGGGGCTCCTTGCCAAAAACATTCAGTACTTC. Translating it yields CASRVAGGLLAKNIQYF.

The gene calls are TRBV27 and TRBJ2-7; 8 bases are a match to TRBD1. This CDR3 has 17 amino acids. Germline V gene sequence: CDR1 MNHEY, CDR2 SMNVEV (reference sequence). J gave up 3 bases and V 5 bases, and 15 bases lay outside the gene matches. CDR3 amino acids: CASSLQWTGQGIYEQYF. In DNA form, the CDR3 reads TGTGCCAGCAGTCTGCAATGGACAGGGCAGGGGATCTACGAGCAGTACTTC.

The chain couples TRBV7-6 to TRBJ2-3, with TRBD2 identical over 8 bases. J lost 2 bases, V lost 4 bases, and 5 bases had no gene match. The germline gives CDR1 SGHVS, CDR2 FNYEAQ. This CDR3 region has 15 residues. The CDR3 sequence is CASSSLAGFTDTQYF. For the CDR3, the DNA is TGTGCCAGCAGCTCATTAGCGGGGTTCACAGATACGCAGTATTTT.

CDR3 nucleotides: TGTGCCAGCAGCTTTGGGCAGTTGATTAACTATGGCTACACCTTC. This sequence encodes CASSFGQLINYGYTF. The rearrangement uses TRBV5-5 and TRBJ1-2; unclear D gene. V lost 2 bases and J 1 base, leaving 12 bases between the germline ends. The CDR3 totals 15 residues. Germline V gene data show CDR1 as SGHKS and CDR2 as YYEKEE (reference sequence).

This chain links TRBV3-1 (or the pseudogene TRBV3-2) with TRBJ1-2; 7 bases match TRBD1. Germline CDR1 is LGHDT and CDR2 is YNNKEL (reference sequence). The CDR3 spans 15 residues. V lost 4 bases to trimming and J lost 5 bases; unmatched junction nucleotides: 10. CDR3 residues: CASSLHRDSPYGYTF. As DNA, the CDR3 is TGTGCCAGCAGCCTCCACCGGGACAGCCCATATGGCTACACCTTC.

The DNA for the CDR3 is TGTGCCAGCAGTTATGGACAGGGGCATTCACCCCTCCACTTT. Its translation is CASSYGQGHSPLHF. The chain is built from TRBV6-6 and TRBJ1-6; 9 positions agree with TRBD1. Germline V lookup: CDR1 MNHNY, CDR2 SVGAGI (reference sequence). Trimming at V came to 3 bases and at J to 8 bases, leaving 2 bases not matched to a gene. The CDR3 contains 14 residues.

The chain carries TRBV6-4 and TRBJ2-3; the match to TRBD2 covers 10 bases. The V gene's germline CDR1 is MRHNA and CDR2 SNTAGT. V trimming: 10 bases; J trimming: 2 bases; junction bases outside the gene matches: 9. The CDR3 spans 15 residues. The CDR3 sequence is CAKSGLAGATDTQYF. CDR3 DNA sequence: TGTGCCAAGTCGGGTCTAGCGGGGGCCACAGATACGCAGTATTTT.